These 11 T cell receptor beta chains share one sample of origin, sequenced in a study of blood T cell repertoires in COVID-19. Generated by immunoSEQ multiplex PCR, the TCRdb table keeps only in-frame clones and is missing some. The data show roughly 27,000 clones, roughly nine tenths seen once. The sequencing input was peripheral blood. The receptor source for this set is a human donor in a cohort sampled during active COVID-19.

This chain connects TRBV3-1 (or the pseudogene TRBV3-2) to TRBJ2-2, with 11 nucleotides matching TRBD2. CDR1 is LGHDT and CDR2 is YNNKEL in the germline V gene (reference sequence). With V trimmed by 3 bases and J by 5 bases, 5 bases remained unmatched. This CDR3 has 16 residues. The chain's CDR3 is CASSQSGTSGTGELFF. The CDR3, as DNA: TGTGCCAGCAGCCAGTCCGGGACTAGCGGTACCGGGGAGCTGTTTTTT.

This chain connects TRBV7-3 to TRBJ2-3, with TRBD2 identical over 8 bases. The V segment lost 4 bases and the J segment 5 bases; nucleotides outside the gene matches: 17. This CDR3 is built from 18 residues. In germline, CDR1 is SGHTA, CDR2 FQGTGA. For the CDR3, the DNA is TGTGCCAGCAGCTGGGATGCGGGGGGCCCTGAGGGCGGAGATACGCAGTATTTT. Residues: CASSWDAGGPEGGDTQYF.

V usage is TRBV5-6 and J usage is TRBJ1-3, with D tentatively TRBD1 (6 bases). CDR3 length: 15 amino acids. Germline loops: CDR1 SGHDT, CDR2 YYEEEE. V gave up 1 base and J gave up 1 base, with 9 bases separating them. The CDR3 DNA sequence: TGTGCCAGCAGCTTGAGGGGGTTTTCTGGAAACACCATATATTTT. Translated: CASSLRGFSGNTIYF.

V gene TRBV19 combines with J gene TRBJ1-1, with a tentative D call TRBD1 (5 bases). Per the germline V gene, CDR1 is LNHDA and CDR2 is SQIVND (reference sequence). This CDR3 is built from 13 residues. V was trimmed by 6 bases and J by 4 bases, leaving 12 bases between them. This CDR3 reads CASSQGGGTEAFF. The CDR3 DNA is TGTGCCAGTAGCCAGGGCGGTGGCACTGAAGCTTTCTTT. The full variable domain, with the rest looked up from reference TRBV19 and TRBJ1-1, is DGGITQSPKYLFRKEGQNVTLSCEQNLNHDAMYWYRQDPGQGLRLIYYSQIVNDFQKGDIAEGYSVSREKKESFPLTVTSAQKNPTAFYLCASSQGGGTEAFFGQGTRLTVV.

This rearrangement joins TRBV6-2 or TRBV6-3 to TRBJ2-2; the D gene is possibly TRBD1 (5 bases). In germline, CDR1 is MNHEY, CDR2 SVGEGT. This CDR3 is 17 amino acids long. Trimming removed 4 bases at V and 0 bases at J, with 15 bases between. The CDR3 loop reads CASSFDRAGTNTGELFF. CDR3 bases: TGTGCCAGCAGTTTCGATAGGGCAGGGACGAACACCGGGGAGCTGTTTTTT.

The chain links TRBV6-6 to TRBJ1-6; no clear D. The CDR3 length is 13 residues. The V end was cut by 9 bases, the J end by 6 bases, with 12 bases between. The germline V gene encodes CDR1 MNHNY and CDR2 SVGAGI (reference sequence). The CDR3 here is CARAASPNSPLHF. CDR3 bases: TGTGCCAGAGCGGCCAGCCCTAATTCACCCCTCCACTTT.

The chain has TRBV30 and TRBJ2-2; TRBD2 is a possible D gene (6 bases). Trimming cost V 0 bases and J 3 bases, with 8 bases left between them. The CDR3 contains 14 residues. CDR1 GTSNPN and CDR2 SVGIG come from the germline V gene (reference sequence). CDR3 loop: CAWSVRDYTGELFF. DNA for the CDR3: TGTGCCTGGAGTGTACGGGACTACACCGGGGAGCTGTTTTTT.

V and J are TRBV5-4 and TRBJ1-2, with 10 positions matching TRBD1. J gave up 6 bases and V 6 bases, and 17 bases lay outside the gene matches. This CDR3 spans 17 amino acids. Germline assignment: CDR1 SGHNT and CDR2 YYREEE (reference sequence). For the CDR3, the DNA is TGTGCCAGCACCCCTCGGGGGGTGGACAGGGGGGTGAATGGCTACACCTTC. As protein: CASTPRGVDRGVNGYTF. The complete variable domain, with remaining parts taken from reference TRBV5-4 and TRBJ1-2, reads ETGVTQSPTHLIKTRGQQVTLRCSSQSGHNTVSWYQQALGQGPQFIFQYYREEENGRGNFPPRFSGLQFPNYSSELNVNALELDDSALYLCASTPRGVDRGVNGYTFGSGTRLTVV.

The CDR3 protein is CASSGRQREKLFF. The CDR3 DNA is TGTGCCAGCAGCGGGCGACAGAGGGAAAAACTGTTTTTT. The chain employs TRBV9 and TRBJ1-4, with D maybe TRBD1 (5 bases). Germline V lookup: CDR1 SGDLS, CDR2 YYNGEE. CDR3 length equals 13 residues. Trimming shortened V by 3 bases and J by 8 bases, and 11 bases separated the two germline ends.

The rearrangement joins TRBV7-9 to TRBJ1-1; no definite D call. Germline V gene sequence: CDR1 SEHNR, CDR2 FQNEAQ (reference sequence). V gave up 2 bases and J gave up 1 base, with 8 bases separating them. This CDR3 is built from 14 residues. For the CDR3, the DNA is TGTGCCAGCAGCTTAAGCCGAGAGAACACTGAAGCTTTCTTT. It is translated as CASSLSRENTEAFF.

This sequence joins TRBV24-1 and TRBJ2-3; a weak D match, TRBD2 (7 bases). The CDR3 covers 14 residues. The ends were cut back, 10 bases at V and 5 bases at J, with 18 bases in the middle. Germline CDR1 reads KGHDR; CDR2 reads SFDVKD. CDR3 sequence reads: CATRGALGGDTQYF. The CDR3 nucleotides read TGTGCCACTCGGGGGGCCCTCGGCGGAGATACGCAGTATTTT.